Ten or more counts support the clone carrying this TCR beta chain. This record comes from a study of human T cells and chemical hapten exposure. For the study at large: Yields of TCR per sample differed, chiefly owing to small differences in pooled library volume.

TCRdb ran MiXCR on the 5' RACE reads and lists one entry per CDR3 protein. The sample has some 78,000 distinct CDR3 sequences, 6% to 8.5% seen once. CDR3 length equals 14 residues. Per the germline V gene, CDR1 is SEHNR and CDR2 is FQNEAQ (reference sequence). V was shortened by 4 bases and J by 2 bases, with 8 bases between the two germline ends. Unfractionated whole blood served as the source for total RNA extraction. This sequence joins TRBV7-9 and TRBJ1-4; D might be TRBD1 (5 bases). The receptor was derived from a male donor in good health. CDR3: CASSSGKTNEKLFF. CDR3 in DNA: TGTGCCAGCAGCTCAGGGAAGACTAATGAAAAACTGTTTTTT.